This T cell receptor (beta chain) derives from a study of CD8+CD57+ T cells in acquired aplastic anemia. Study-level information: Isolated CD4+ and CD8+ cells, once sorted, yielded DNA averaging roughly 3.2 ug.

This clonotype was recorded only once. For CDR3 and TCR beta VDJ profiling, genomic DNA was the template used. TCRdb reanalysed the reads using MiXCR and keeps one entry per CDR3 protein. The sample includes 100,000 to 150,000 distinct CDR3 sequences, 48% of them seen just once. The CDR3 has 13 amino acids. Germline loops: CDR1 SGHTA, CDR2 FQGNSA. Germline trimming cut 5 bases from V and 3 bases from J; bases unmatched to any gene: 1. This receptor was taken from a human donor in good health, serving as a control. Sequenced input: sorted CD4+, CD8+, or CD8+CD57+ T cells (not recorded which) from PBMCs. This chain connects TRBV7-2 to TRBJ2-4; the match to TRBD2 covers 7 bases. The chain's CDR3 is CASSGGGKNIQYF. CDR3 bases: TGTGCCAGCAGCGGGGGGGGCAAAAACATTCAGTACTTC.